This T cell receptor beta chain stems from a study of T-cell reconstitution after alpha-beta-depleted transplantation in children. Germline lookup yields CDR1 SGHRS and CDR2 YFSETQ. V was shortened by 4 bases and J by 6 bases, with 21 bases between the two germline ends. The CDR3 sequence is 16 residues long. Worth noting for this clonotype: As yet, its antigen is unknown.

The study, taken as a whole, reports: High day-60 TCRbeta diversity in some patients came from surviving recipient T cells and thymic progenitors. After transplant, at about two months, alpha-beta T cells were reportedly derived from several hundred expanded graft clones.

Preparation of the TCRbeta library used unique molecular identifiers. From the PCR reads, TCRdb called clonotypes with MiXCR, one entry per CDR3 protein. Altogether approximately 500,000 distinct CDR3 sequences are present, more than 20% being singletons, with the ten largest covering under 45%. The specimen comprised PBMCs, sampled before TCRalphabeta/CD19-depleted stem cell transplant. This clonotype originated in a boy younger than two with Wiskott-Aldrich syndrome, due to receive a stem cell transplant. The chain uses TRBV5-1 and TRBJ2-3, with D possibly being TRBD1 or TRBD2 (6 bases each). The CDR3: CASSNGGYGGADTQYF. The CDR3 DNA reads as TGCGCCAGCAGCAATGGGGGTTACGGGGGCGCCGATACGCAGTATTTT.